The 22 T cell receptor beta chains listed next were all sequenced from one sample in a study of vaccination and CD4 T cells after COVID-19. These receptors are not linked to any known antigen. Sequenced with the Oncomine TCR Beta short-read assay was DNA taken from cultured CD4+ T cells. MiXCR, applied by TCRdb to the PCR reads, yields one record per CDR3 protein. The data hold roughly 9,900 distinct CDR3 sequences, with 51% observed a single time. As to treatment: approximately 9-day PBMC culture with coronavirus spike peptide pools or control peptides (ViraFEST assay). The specimen was CD4+ T cells from blood, cultured in vitro. These TCRs come from a human donor who had recovered from COVID-19.

The V gene is TRBV5-6, the J gene TRBJ2-2; D not certain. Trimming removed 4 bases at V and 6 bases at J, with 19 bases between. The length of the CDR3 is 16 residues. CDR1 SGHDT and CDR2 YYEEEE come from the germline V gene. The DNA of the CDR3 is TGTGCCAGCAGCCCCCCGAGGTTTATCGTTCCCGGGGAGCTGTTTTTT. This encodes CASSPPRFIVPGELFF.

The gene calls are TRBV20-1 and TRBJ2-1; possible D gene TRBD1, 6 bases. The CDR3 spans 13 residues. V lost 6 bases, J lost 6 bases, and 15 bases lay in between. CDR1 and CDR2 from the germline V gene are DFQATT and SNEGSKA (reference sequence). This CDR3 reads CSAIETGVNEQFF. CDR3 in DNA: TGCAGTGCCATCGAGACAGGAGTCAATGAGCAGTTCTTC.

This clonotype was counted once. The V and J genes are TRBV10-3 and TRBJ1-1, with a tentative D call TRBD1 (5 bases). The CDR3 sequence is 13 residues long. Trimming removed 3 bases at V and 4 bases at J, with 9 bases between. Germline values: CDR1 ENHRY, CDR2 SYGVKD. The CDR3 is CAISDRESTEAFF. The CDR3 coding sequence is TGTGCCATCAGTGACAGGGAGAGCACTGAAGCTTTCTTT.

The rearrangement joins TRBV12-3 or TRBV12-4 to TRBJ1-4; 9 bases align to TRBD1. This CDR3 is 14 amino acids long. The ends lost 6 bases at V and 8 bases at J; junction bases unmatched: 7. The CDR3 sequence: CASSRTGVKEKLFF. The CDR3 DNA is TGTGCCAGCAGCCGGACAGGGGTGAAAGAAAAACTGTTTTTT.

V is TRBV20-1 and J is TRBJ2-7, with D perhaps TRBD1 (5 bases). The V end lost 1 base, the J end lost 0 bases, and 16 bases lay between the germline ends. From germline, CDR1 is DFQATT and CDR2 SNEGSKA (reference sequence). The CDR3 loop spans 16 amino acids. CDR3 region: CSARGGPRVGSYEQYF. Written as DNA, the CDR3 is TGCAGTGCTAGAGGGGGCCCCAGGGTAGGCTCCTACGAGCAGTACTTC.

On this clonotype itself: The junction shows a germline mismatch at one end, possibly a read error. The chain recombines TRBV20-1 with TRBJ1-2, with a weak D call TRBD1 (5 bases). Germline V gene lookup returns CDR1 DFQATT and CDR2 SNEGSKA (reference sequence). The CDR3 spans 13 residues. The CDR3 coding sequence is TGCAGTGCTAGAGAGGGGCCCAACTGTGGCTACACCTTC. This gives the protein CSAREGPNCGYTF.

This clonotype was seen a single time. V usage is TRBV29-1 and J usage is TRBJ2-1, with D maybe TRBD2 (6 bases). The V gene lost 5 bases and the J gene lost 3 bases, with 14 bases spanning the gap. This CDR3 is 14 amino acids long. CDR1 and CDR2 from the germline V gene are SQVTM and ANQGSEA. Here the CDR3 DNA reads TGCAGCGTTAGGACTACTACAAACTACAATGAGCAGTTCTTC. It is translated as CSVRTTTNYNEQFF.

This clonotype occurred a few times. The chain links TRBV27 to TRBJ1-4, with D unresolved. Trimming left V 1 base short and J 7 bases short, with 13 bases between. This CDR3 region has 15 residues. Germline V gene data show CDR1 as MNHEY and CDR2 as SMNVEV (reference sequence). The CDR3 DNA is TGTGCCAGCAGTTTATTCGACACCCACCGTGAAAAACTGTTTTTT. It translates to CASSLFDTHREKLFF.

The chain combines TRBV11-2 with TRBJ1-1; no clear D. V lost 0 bases to trimming and J lost 2 bases, with 7 bases between them. The CDR3 totals 14 residues. Germline CDR1 and CDR2: SGHAT and FQNNGV. The DNA of the CDR3 is TGTGCCAGCAGCTTAGATCGGTTCAACACTGAAGCTTTCTTT. Translated, it gives CASSLDRFNTEAFF.

The chain has TRBV19 and TRBJ2-7; 8 bases align to TRBD1. This CDR3 spans 13 amino acids. Germline V lookup: CDR1 LNHDA, CDR2 SQIVND (reference sequence). With V trimmed by 6 bases and J by 5 bases, 6 bases remained unmatched. CDR3 nucleotide sequence: TGTGCCAGTAGGCCGGACAGGGCACACGAGCAGTACTTC. Protein sequence: CASRPDRAHEQYF.

The V gene is TRBV19, the J gene TRBJ2-3; 7 bases fit TRBD1. CDR3 size: 19 residues. V was pared by 2 bases and J by 2 bases, with 16 bases of the junction left unmatched. Germline CDR1 reads LNHDA; CDR2 reads SQIVND (reference sequence). The CDR3 reads CASSIITRGPESTTDTQYF. The CDR3 DNA reads as TGTGCCAGTAGTATAATCACGAGGGGGCCGGAGTCTACCACAGATACGCAGTATTTT.

The CDR3 sequence is CASSPRPGEGYTF. CDR3 sequence (DNA): TGTGCCAGCAGCCCCAGACCAGGGGAGGGCTACACCTTC. The chain combines TRBV7-8 with TRBJ1-2; weak D call: TRBD1 (6 bases). Germline CDR1 reads SGHVS; CDR2 reads FQNEAQ. Trimming took off 5 bases at V and 8 bases at J, with 15 bases between the two ends. This CDR3 is built from 13 residues.

This clonotype was counted only a few times. The rearrangement links TRBV24-1 to TRBJ1-2; a possible D gene is TRBD1 (6 bases). The CDR3 is 16 residues long. The germline V gene has CDR1 KGHDR and CDR2 SFDVKD. V was trimmed by 3 bases and J by 6 bases, leaving 19 bases between them. In DNA form, the CDR3 reads TGTGCCACCAGTGATGGCCCCACGACAGGTTCGGATGGCTACACCTTC. It is translated as CATSDGPTTGSDGYTF.

This clonotype was found a few times. The rearrangement links TRBV20-1 to TRBJ1-5; D unresolved. The CDR3 runs 13 residues. V lost 2 bases and J 2 bases, leaving 7 bases between the germline ends. CDR1 and CDR2 (germline): DFQATT, SNEGSKA (reference sequence). The DNA of the CDR3 is TGCAGTGCTAGACGGCAGCGCAATCAGCCCCAGCATTTT. Residues: CSARRQRNQPQHF.

This clonotype showed up just a few times. V gene TRBV6-5 combines with J gene TRBJ1-1; D might be TRBD1 (5 bases). Trimming took 2 bases from V and 2 from J, leaving 6 bases between them. The CDR3 consists of 13 residues. CDR1 and CDR2 from the germline V gene are MNHEY and SVGAGI. CDR3 sequence (DNA): TGTGCCAGCAGTTACCAGGGAAACACTGAAGCTTTCTTT. This codes for CASSYQGNTEAFF.

The J gene is TRBJ1-2, the V gene TRBV6-1; possibly TRBD1 for D (5 bases). The ends were cut back, 2 bases at V and 2 bases at J, with 15 bases in the middle. The CDR3 contains 16 residues. Germline assignment: CDR1 MNHNS and CDR2 SASEGT. In DNA form, the CDR3 reads TGTGCCAGCAGTGAACGGCCAGGGCGCCCGAACTATGGCTACACCTTC. Translation gives CASSERPGRPNYGYTF.

The V gene is TRBV5-1, the J gene TRBJ1-2, with TRBD1 matching over 9 bases. Germline V gene sequence: CDR1 SGHRS, CDR2 YFSETQ. There are 12 residues in the CDR3. After removal of 5 bases from V and 8 bases from J, the junction contained 4 bases not matched to a gene. The CDR3 DNA reads as TGCGCCAGCAGGGAAGACAGGGGGGGCTACACCTTC. Amino acids: CASREDRGGYTF.

This clonotype appeared a few times. This chain uses TRBV24-1 with TRBJ2-3; 9 bases are a match to TRBD1. The CDR3 sequence is 16 residues long. Germline assignment: CDR1 KGHDR and CDR2 SFDVKD. Losses at the gene ends were 2 bases for V and 4 bases for J; bases not matched to a gene: 6. CDR3: CATSDSDRGGADTQYF. The CDR3 DNA sequence: TGTGCCACCAGTGATTCCGACAGGGGGGGTGCAGATACGCAGTATTTT.

The chain combines TRBV5-1 with TRBJ2-3; 7 positions agree with TRBD1. This CDR3 is built from 16 residues. The junction had 8 bases not matched to a gene; V was cut back by 4 bases and J by 0 bases. Germline CDR1 SGHRS, CDR2 YFSETQ. The CDR3 loop is CASSPGQAASTDTQYF. The CDR3 bases are TGCGCCAGCAGCCCCGGACAGGCCGCTAGCACAGATACGCAGTATTTT. Looking up the rest from reference TRBV5-1 and TRBJ2-3 gives the full variable domain: KAGVTQTPRYLIKTRGQQVTLSCSPISGHRSVSWYQQTPGQGLQFLFEYFSETQRNKGNFPGRFSGRQFSNSRSEMNVSTLELGDSALYLCASSPGQAASTDTQYFGPGTRLTVL.

CDR3 sequence: CASSKASGGKNYGYTF. The CDR3, as DNA: TGTGCCAGCAGCAAAGCCTCTGGGGGAAAAAACTATGGCTACACCTTC. The rearrangement uses TRBV21-1 and TRBJ1-2; the DNA was not compared with TRBD1, the D call given in the table. TRBV21-1 is a pseudogene locus. The CDR3 has 16 amino acids.

This clonotype occurred once. The chain recombines TRBV30 with TRBJ1-5; D uncertain. Germline assignment: CDR1 GTSNPN and CDR2 SVGIG (reference sequence). V was shortened by 0 bases and J by 0 bases, with 9 bases between the two germline ends. The CDR3 is 15 amino acids. The DNA of the CDR3 is TGTGCCTGGAGTGTAGGGCGCTATAGCAATCAGCCCCAGCATTTT. Its protein is CAWSVGRYSNQPQHF.

This clonotype was found a few times. The J gene is TRBJ1-1, the V gene TRBV6-5; possibly TRBD1 for D (6 bases). CDR3 size: 14 residues. Germline V CDR1 and CDR2: MNHEY, SVGAGI. Trimming removed 0 bases from V and 7 bases from J, with 12 bases in between. The CDR3 loop is CASSYSRDTYEAFF. CDR3 DNA: TGTGCCAGCAGTTACTCGAGGGACACCTATGAAGCTTTCTTT.